The clone carrying this T cell receptor beta chain was seen a handful of times. What it binds is not known. The record originates from a study of T-cell reconstitution after alpha-beta-depleted transplantation in children. Study results and limitations: Some patients' high day-60 TCRbeta diversity was traced to surviving recipient T cells and thymic progenitors. It was newly produced T cells that mostly accounted for T-cell counts and diversity one year after transplant.

Germline-derived CDR1 and CDR2 are MNHEY and SMNVEV (reference sequence). The germline V and J ends were trimmed by 3 bases and 5 bases, with 23 bases remaining between them. CDR3 length: 17 amino acids. Preparing the TCRbeta library involved the use of unique molecular identifiers. TCRdb ran MiXCR on the PCR reads and lists one entry per CDR3 protein. This repertoire shows hundreds of thousands of distinct CDR3 sequences, under 15% found once; its top ten account for 2.2%. The chain carries TRBV27 and TRBJ2-7; tentative D call: TRBD1 (6 bases). The TCR sequence derives from a male patient aged 10 to 17 who had a stem cell transplant for acute myeloid leukemia, so the T cells may come from the graft donor. The input for sequencing was PBMCs, mostly from graft donor cells, taken 360 days after TCRalphabeta/CD19-depleted stem cell transplant. CDR3 sequence reads: CASSFLGHLGAWDEQYF. DNA of the CDR3: TGTGCCAGCAGTTTTCTAGGTCATTTGGGGGCATGGGACGAGCAGTACTTC.